These T cell receptor beta chains were read from a single sample in a study of lymphopenia after photon versus proton radiotherapy. The repertoire was sequenced with immunoSEQ multiplex PCR; TCRdb's copy has only in-frame clones and lacks some. Found here are about 25,000 clones, around 90% of them singletons; the top ten hold approximately 18%. Sequences were derived from peripheral blood, sampled from a patient treated with photon-based radiotherapy. These receptor sequences come from a man aged 50 or older with gastric cancer. The CDR3 runs from the conserved cysteine through the conserved F or W. D genes are given only for firm matches. The size entry is marked missing in some rows and otherwise reads once, few, many or a size class.

v_gene	j_gene	abundance	d_gene	CDR3aa
TRBV27	TRBJ1-2	NA	NA	CASSSGRVNYGYTF
TRBV10-1	TRBJ2-2	NA	NA	CASRGTARDTGELFF
TRBV4-3	TRBJ2-1	NA	TRBD2	CASSQDRVAGARGNEQFF
TRBV11-2	TRBJ1-2	NA	NA	CASRLSGGPIGYTF
TRBV11-2	TRBJ2-3	NA	NA	CASSTRGRTTLLF
TRBV10-2	TRBJ1-2	few	TRBD1	CASSDVQGEHTF
TRBV6-6	TRBJ1-2	NA	TRBD1	CASRDPRGQEDYGYTF
TRBV30	TRBJ2-2	NA	TRBD2	CAWSLASGAANTGELFF
TRBV5-5	TRBJ1-2	NA	NA	CASRPMRQANYGYTF
TRBV12-5	TRBJ2-1	NA	TRBD2	CASGLVAGGSPNEQFF
TRBV19	TRBJ1-6	NA	NA	CASSTGGSSPLHF
TRBV5-1	TRBJ2-5	NA	NA	CASTASAGKETQYF
TRBV2	TRBJ2-1	NA	NA	CASRKGSSYNEQFF
TRBV6-5	TRBJ2-5	NA	NA	CASSSRTAQETQYF
TRBV27	TRBJ1-6	NA	NA	CASSFHNSPLHF
TRBV11-1	TRBJ2-3	NA	NA	CASSGRQENTDTQYF
TRBV7-6	TRBJ2-3	NA	NA	CASSLDTVSTDTQYF
TRBV10-3	TRBJ2-5	NA	TRBD2	CAIRVSGGAETQYF
TRBV29-1	TRBJ2-5	NA	NA	CSVEAGLQETQYF